This is a list of T cell receptor beta chains from one sample in a study of shared clonotypes between healthy human individuals. Sequenced by immunoSEQ multiplex PCR; TCRdb stores in-frame clones only, minus some. This table has 640,000 or so clones, more than 70% appearing once. The sample comprised memory CD4+ T cells sorted from blood. Receptors were obtained from a woman aged 25 to 45 in good health. Each CDR3 is given with its conserved first and last residue. The D gene is left open where the match is weak. Size values are once, few and many counts, or a class for expanded clones, and some rows have none.

few TRBD2 TRBJ2-1 TRBV4-1 TGCGCCAGCACCTCCGGGACTAGCGGGTCTCTGCAGTTCTTC CASTSGTSGSLQFF
- - TRBJ1-1 TRBV2 TGTGCCAGCAGTACCGATTGGAACACTGAAGCTTTCTTT CASSTDWNTEAFF
- TRBD2 TRBJ2-5 TRBV28 TGTGCCAGCAGTAAGGAACTAGCGGGAATCCTCCCCCAGTACTTC CASSKELAGILPQYF
once - TRBJ2-7 TRBV28 TGTGCCAGCAGTCGGGGACCTCGTTACGAGCAGTACTTC CASSRGPRYEQYF
few TRBD2 TRBJ2-7 TRBV30 TGTGCCTGGAGTGTACGGGAGGAGCAGCAGTACTTC CAWSVREEQQYF
- TRBD1 TRBJ2-5 TRBV28 TGTGCCAGCCGGGGACAGGGTTACGAGACCCAGTACTTC CASRGQGYETQYF
- - TRBJ2-7 TRBV6-1 TGTGCCAGCAGTGAAGGTGGCAGTGTCATCCACGAGCAGTACTTC CASSEGGSVIHEQYF
- TRBD1 TRBJ1-5 TRBV2 TGTGCCAGCAGTGAAGATGCAGGGGGGTATCAGCCCCAGCATTTT CASSEDAGGYQPQHF
- - TRBJ1-2 TRBV6-1 TGTGCCAGCTTTCTCTTCCGGGGTAGGAGCTATGGCTACACCTTC CASFLFRGRSYGYTF
- TRBD2 TRBJ2-5 TRBV4-1 TGCGCCAGCAGCCAAGGTGTAGAAGCGGGAGGATTAGAGACCCAGTACTTC CASSQGVEAGGLETQYF
once - TRBJ2-5 TRBV28 TGTGCCAGCTCGCGACTGCTCCAAGAGACCCAGTACTTC CASSRLLQETQYF
few TRBD2 TRBJ2-1 TRBV4-2 TGTGCCAGCAGCCAACCCAGCGGGGGAGCCTACAATGAGCAGTTCTTC CASSQPSGGAYNEQFF
few TRBD1 TRBJ1-1 TRBV5-1 TGCGCCAGCAGCCCCTGGACAGGGACGAACACTGAAGCTTTCTTT CASSPWTGTNTEAFF
- TRBD1 TRBJ2-1 TRBV5-1 TGCGCCAGCAGCTTAGGGTTGCAGTCCCGGACAGGGAGAAATGAGCAGTTCTTC CASSLGLQSRTGRNEQFF
many - TRBJ2-4 TRBV30 TGTGCCTGGAGTGTTGTTAGAATAAAAAACATTCAGTACTTC CAWSVVRIKNIQYF
once TRBD1 TRBJ1-4 TRBV14 TGTGCCAGCAGCCCCGGGACAGGGAATGAAAAACTGTTTTTT CASSPGTGNEKLFF
- - TRBJ1-5 TRBV25-1 TGTGCCAGCAGTGAAAGTGGGCACCCCAATCAGCCCCAGCATTTT CASSESGHPNQPQHF
- TRBD1 TRBJ1-3 TRBV6-6 TGTGCCACCAAACCCCGGGACAGGGAAAACACCATATATTTT CATKPRDRENTIYF
- TRBD1 TRBJ1-1 TRBV19 TGTGCCAGTAGGACGACAGGGCCGGTAACTGAAGCTTTCTTT CASRTTGPVTEAFF
- - TRBJ2-7 TRBV18 TGTGCCAGCTCACAGAGGACAGCAAAAGATAACTACGAGCAGTACTTC CASSQRTAKDNYEQYF
once TRBD1 TRBJ2-6 TRBV5-1 TGCGCCAGCAGCGATGGACAGGGCACTCGCGGGGCCAACGTCCTGACTTTC CASSDGQGTRGANVLTF
once TRBD2 TRBJ2-3 TRBV6-5 TGTGCCAGCAGAGATACTAGCGGGAGACCAGATACGCAGTATTTT CASRDTSGRPDTQYF
- TRBD2 TRBJ2-7 TRBV7-9 TGTGCCAGCAGCTTTGACCTAGCGGGAAATGAGCAGTACTTC CASSFDLAGNEQYF
many - TRBJ1-5 TRBV19 TGTGCCAGTAGCTGGCAGGGAACCCAGCCCCAGCATTTT CASSWQGTQPQHF
once - TRBJ1-5 TRBV7-9 TGTGCCAGCAGCTTAGAAGGAAACCCCCAGCATTTT CASSLEGNPQHF
- - TRBJ1-1 TRBV28 TGTGCCAGCAGTCAAATGGGCACTGAAGCTTTCTTT CASSQMGTEAFF
once - TRBJ2-7 TRBV11-2 TGTGCCAGCAGCTTATATGTCTCCTCCTACGAGCAGTACTTC CASSLYVSSYEQYF
- - TRBJ2-7 TRBV27 TGTGCCAGCAGTTTCCGGGCGGGCCACGAGCAGTACTTC CASSFRAGHEQYF
- TRBD1 TRBJ2-7 TRBV11-2 TGTGCCAGCAGCTTAACCCTCGACAGGGGTTCGTACGAGCAGTACTTC CASSLTLDRGSYEQYF
- - TRBJ1-1 TRBV11-2 TGTGCCAGCAGCTTCACATCGGGGGGGGCTGACACTGAAGCTTTCTTT CASSFTSGGADTEAFF
- - TRBJ1-2 TRBV4-1 TGCGCCAGCAGCTCCCCCGGTAGGGGCGCGCCTGGCTACACCTTC CASSSPGRGAPGYTF
- TRBD2 TRBJ2-1 TRBV9 TGTGCCAGCAGCGTAGCAAGCGGGAGTGGCAATGAGCAGTTCTTC CASSVASGSGNEQFF
few TRBD1 TRBJ1-2 TRBV6-1 TGTGCCAGCAGTGAAAGATCCGGGGACAGGGTTGGCTACACCTTC CASSERSGDRVGYTF
- - TRBJ2-3 TRBV2 TGTGCCAGCAGTGGGGAGCGGCGTACGCAGTATTTT CASSGERRTQYF
few - TRBJ2-1 TRBV10-3 TGTGCCATCAGTGCCCAGGGCCATGAGCAGTTCTTC CAISAQGHEQFF
few TRBD2 TRBJ2-1 TRBV11-3 TGTGCCAGCAGCCTAGCGGGAGGGTACAATGAGCAGTTCTTC CASSLAGGYNEQFF
many - TRBJ2-5 TRBV11-2 TGTGCCAGCAGCCCCAAGGAGACCCAGTACTTC CASSPKETQYF
- - TRBJ2-7 TRBV21-1 TGTGCCAGCAGCGCGCGACAGATCGTTAACCCCTACGAGCAGTACTTC CASSARQIVNPYEQYF
few TRBD1 TRBJ1-3 TRBV10-3 TGTGCCATCAGTACAGGGGCAGGTGGAAACACCATATATTTT CAISTGAGGNTIYF
- TRBD1 TRBJ1-1 TRBV18 TGTGCCAGCTCACCACCGGCAGGGGGAGAGGGGACTGAAGCTTTCTTT CASSPPAGGEGTEAFF
- TRBD2 TRBJ2-7 TRBV28 TGTGCCAGCAGTCATACTAGCGGGAGCGCCTACGAGCAGTACTTC CASSHTSGSAYEQYF
- TRBD1 TRBJ2-7 TRBV28 TGTGCCAGCAGTCCCCAAACCGGGACAGGAACCTACGGGCAGTACTTC CASSPQTGTGTYGQYF
few - TRBJ2-2 TRBV2 TGTGCCAGTGACCTCGGGGCGAACACCGGGGAGCTGTTTTTT CASDLGANTGELFF
- - TRBJ1-5 TRBV5-1 TGCGCCAGCAGCTTAAGTCCGGATCAGCCCCAGCATTTT CASSLSPDQPQHF
- - TRBJ2-5 TRBV21-1 TGTGCCAGCAGCAAATTTCGCAGGCGGTACCAAGAGACCCAGTACTTC CASSKFRRRYQETQYF
- TRBD2 TRBJ2-3 TRBV11-2 TGTGCCAGCAGCTTAGAGTTACTAGCGGGGGTCACAGATACGCAGTATTTT CASSLELLAGVTDTQYF
- - TRBJ2-1 TRBV15 TGTGCCACCAGCAGTCCTGAGAGGAGAAAAAACAATGAGCAGTTCTTC CATSSPERRKNNEQFF
- - TRBJ2-3 TRBV30 TGTACCTGGAGTGTAGACGGGAGAACAGATACGCAGTATTTT CTWSVDGRTDTQYF
- - TRBJ1-1 TRBV19 TGTGCCAGTAGTATTCAGGGGTCGGACACTGAAGCTTTCTTT CASSIQGSDTEAFF
once - TRBJ2-3 TRBV7-2 TGTGCCAGCAGCCCGAGACTAGGTGAACTGAGCACAGATACGCAGTATTTT CASSPRLGELSTDTQYF
once - TRBJ2-6 TRBV5-1 TGCGCCACCGGGAGGGAGGGGGCAGCTGGGGCCAACGTCCTGACTTTC CATGREGAAGANVLTF
- TRBD2 TRBJ2-1 TRBV25-1 TGTGCCAGCAGTGAGGAGCCGGGGACTAGCGGGAGGAACAATGAGCAGTTCTTC CASSEEPGTSGRNNEQFF
- - TRBJ2-1 TRBV5-1 TGCGCCAGCAGCTACGGGAGCGTCTACAATGAGCAGTTCTTC CASSYGSVYNEQFF
- TRBD2 TRBJ2-3 TRBV5-1 TGCGCCAGCAGCGTGAGCGGGAGGGTCCACACAGATACGCAGTATTTT CASSVSGRVHTDTQYF
- - TRBJ1-4 TRBV10-3 TGTGCCATCAGTGAGGTGACAGGTGGTGGAAAACTGTTTTTT CAISEVTGGGKLFF
- TRBD1 TRBJ1-1 TRBV7-2 TGTGCCAGCAGCGTAGGGACAGGGTACGGTGAAGCTTTCTTT CASSVGTGYGEAFF
few - TRBJ2-7 TRBV28 TGTGCCAGCAGTTTCCCGGGACACCCCCTCGAGCAGTACTTC CASSFPGHPLEQYF
once - TRBJ2-3 TRBV5-1 TGCGCCAGCAGCATACTGGGGGACAAAGATACGCAGTATTTT CASSILGDKDTQYF
- - TRBJ2-1 TRBV6-5 TGTGCCAGCAGTTACATAGGACGGTCCAAAAATGAGCAGTTCTTC CASSYIGRSKNEQFF